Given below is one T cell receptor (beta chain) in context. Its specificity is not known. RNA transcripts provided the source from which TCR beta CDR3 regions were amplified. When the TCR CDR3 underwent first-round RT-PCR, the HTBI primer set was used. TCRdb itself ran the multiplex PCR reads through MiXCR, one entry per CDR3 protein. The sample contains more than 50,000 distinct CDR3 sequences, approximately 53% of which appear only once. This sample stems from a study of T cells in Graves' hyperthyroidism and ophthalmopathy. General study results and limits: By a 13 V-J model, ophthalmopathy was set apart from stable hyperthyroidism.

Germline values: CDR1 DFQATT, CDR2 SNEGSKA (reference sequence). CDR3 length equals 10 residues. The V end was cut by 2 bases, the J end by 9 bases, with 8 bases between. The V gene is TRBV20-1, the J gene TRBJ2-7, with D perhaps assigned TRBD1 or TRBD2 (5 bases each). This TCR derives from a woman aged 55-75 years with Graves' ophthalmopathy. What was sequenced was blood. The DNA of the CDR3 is TGCAGTGCTAGACGGGACGGGCAGTACTTC. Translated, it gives CSARRDGQYF.